Below are 27 T cell receptor beta chains sequenced from a single sample in a study of cytomegalovirus exposure and HLA in healthy donors. The PCR ran on 60 Vbeta and 13 Jbeta primers. Data came from immunoSEQ multiplex PCR; TCRdb stores just in-frame clones and leaves some out. Counted here are around 150,000 clones, around four fifths occurring once; the ten biggest clones make up over 1.5%. Sequencing used PBMCs. Source of these receptors: a woman aged 18 to 35 in good health and CMV-seronegative.

The chain couples TRBV19 to TRBJ2-3, with D possibly matching TRBD2 (6 bases). Germline CDR1 reads LNHDA; CDR2 reads SQIVND (reference sequence). The length of the CDR3 is 14 residues. Trimming took 1 base from V and 6 from J, leaving 11 bases between them. The CDR3 sequence is CASSIALRGDTQYF. The DNA for the CDR3 is TGTGCCAGTAGTATAGCCCTCCGGGGGGATACGCAGTATTTT.

The chain is built from TRBV2 and TRBJ1-5; D is unresolved. Trimming removed 5 bases from V and 2 bases from J, with 16 bases in between. The germline CDR1 and CDR2 sequences are SNHLY and FYNNEI. The CDR3 is made up of 16 amino acids. CDR3 in DNA: TGTGCCAGCAGTTCGGGGAAGGGATCAGGCAATCAGCCCCAGCATTTT. Protein product: CASSSGKGSGNQPQHF.

V is TRBV6-1 and J is TRBJ2-7; 9 bases are a match to TRBD1. The CDR3 is made up of 14 amino acids. V lost 6 bases to trimming and J lost 4 bases; unmatched junction nucleotides: 7. Germline CDR1 and CDR2: MNHNS and SASEGT. CDR3 loop: CASSQTGGKYEQYF. The CDR3, as DNA: TGTGCCAGCAGCCAGACAGGGGGAAAATACGAGCAGTACTTC.

This chain connects TRBV7-2 to TRBJ2-3; 11 nucleotides align to TRBD2. The CDR3 is made up of 14 amino acids. Trimming removed 0 bases from V and 15 bases from J; junction bases left unmatched: 8. Looked up from germline, CDR1 is SGHTA and CDR2 is FQGNSA. CDR3 DNA sequence: TGTGCCAGCAGCTTAGCCCTAGCGGGGGGTCCGCCATATTTT. Amino acids: CASSLALAGGPPYF.

The rearrangement uses TRBV5-6 and TRBJ2-4, with 7 bases matching TRBD1. The V gene end was trimmed by 5 bases and the J gene end by 6 bases; junction bases not matched to a gene: 5. The CDR3 sequence is 13 residues long. CDR1 SGHDT and CDR2 YYEEEE come from the germline V gene. The DNA of the CDR3 is TGTGCCAGCAGTTTTTCAGGGGGAAACATTCAGTACTTC. It specifies CASSFSGGNIQYF.

This chain joins TRBV7-6 and TRBJ1-4; no clear D gene. Germline V gene data show CDR1 as SGHVS and CDR2 as FNYEAQ. Trimming removed 7 bases from V and 5 bases from J, with 14 bases in between. This CDR3 is 14 amino acids long. The CDR3 nucleotides are TGTGCCAGCAAGGCCCTTCGAGCGAATGAAAAACTGTTTTTT. Translated: CASKALRANEKLFF.

The genes are TRBV11-2 and TRBJ1-2; D might be TRBD1 (5 bases). Between the trimmed V and J ends, which lost 0 bases and 6 bases, there was a span of 14 bases. The CDR3 runs 15 residues. The germline V gene encodes CDR1 SGHAT and CDR2 FQNNGV. CDR3 DNA sequence: TGTGCCAGCAGCTTAGAAGGCCGGGGGGGTCATGGCTACACCTTC. Its protein is CASSLEGRGGHGYTF.

The chain has TRBV2 and TRBJ1-2; D gene ambiguous. CDR1 is SNHLY, CDR2 FYNNEI, per germline. V lost 3 bases and J lost 8, with 13 bases in between. This CDR3 is 13 amino acids long. As DNA, the CDR3 is TGTGCCAGCAGTGACGGTCTTTCCCCAGGCTACACCTTC. Its protein is CASSDGLSPGYTF.

This chain uses TRBV9 with TRBJ1-2, with TRBD1 as a possible D gene (5 bases). V shed 0 bases and J shed 4 bases, with 7 bases lying between them. Germline loops: CDR1 SGDLS, CDR2 YYNGEE. There are 13 residues in the CDR3. The CDR3, as DNA: TGTGCCAGCAGCGTAGACAGGAGCTATGGCTACACCTTC. Translated: CASSVDRSYGYTF.

This rearrangement joins TRBV5-1 to TRBJ2-5; D unresolved. Trimming left V 0 bases short and J 5 bases short, with 14 bases between. The germline V gene has CDR1 SGHRS and CDR2 YFSETQ. The CDR3 runs to 15 residues. The CDR3 DNA sequence: TGCGCCAGCAGCTTGGGGTCTTCAGCCGGGGAGACCCAGTACTTC. Its protein product is CASSLGSSAGETQYF.

The gene calls are TRBV11-2 and TRBJ2-3, with D tentatively TRBD1 (5 bases). Per germline, CDR1 SGHAT and CDR2 FQNNGV. The CDR3 is made up of 18 amino acids. The V and J ends lost 5 bases and 4 bases respectively, with 25 bases between them. The CDR3 region is CASSPRTPHWIDPDTQYF. As DNA, the CDR3 is TGTGCCAGCAGCCCTCGGACACCTCACTGGATAGATCCAGATACGCAGTATTTT.

J is TRBJ2-2 and V is TRBV5-4, with a tentative D call TRBD1 (5 bases). V lost 4 bases to trimming and J lost 5 bases, with 15 bases between them. The length of the CDR3 is 15 residues. The V gene's germline CDR1 is SGHNT and CDR2 YYREEE (reference sequence). This CDR3 is CASSLRQSSTGELFF. The CDR3, as DNA: TGTGCCAGCAGCCTTCGACAGTCATCTACCGGGGAGCTGTTTTTT.

This chain uses TRBV7-8 with TRBJ2-5; 8 bases agree with TRBD2. The CDR3 is 14 amino acids. The germline CDR1 and CDR2 sequences are SGHVS and FQNEAQ. After removal of 5 bases from V and 4 bases from J, the junction contained 6 bases not matched to a gene. DNA of the CDR3: TGTGCCAGCAGCCCTGGAGCGGGGGCAGAGACCCAGTACTTC. Protein: CASSPGAGAETQYF.

The rearrangement links TRBV7-9 to TRBJ2-7; no clear D gene. Trimming removed 5 bases at V and 3 bases at J, with 8 bases between. The CDR3 contains 12 residues. Per germline, CDR1 SEHNR and CDR2 FQNEAQ (reference sequence). CDR3 in DNA: TGTGCCAGCAGCAAACAGTACTACGAGCAGTACTTC. Protein sequence: CASSKQYYEQYF.

The rearrangement joins TRBV5-1 to TRBJ2-2; 8 nucleotides line up with TRBD2. Germline CDR1 and CDR2: SGHRS and YFSETQ. With V trimmed by 2 bases and J by 0 bases, 6 bases remained unmatched. This CDR3 region has 17 residues. CDR3 region: CASSLASGGANTGELFF. In DNA form, the CDR3 reads TGCGCCAGCAGCTTAGCAAGCGGGGGCGCGAACACCGGGGAGCTGTTTTTT.

The chain links TRBV19 to TRBJ2-7; maybe TRBD1 (6 bases). The CDR3 is 14 residues long. Per germline, CDR1 LNHDA and CDR2 SQIVND (reference sequence). The V and J ends lost 3 bases and 5 bases respectively, with 14 bases between them. The CDR3 DNA sequence: TGTGCCAGTAGTATCGGATCAGGGGTCCACGAGCAGTACTTC. This translates into CASSIGSGVHEQYF.

The chain links TRBV30 to TRBJ1-2; 10 bases map to TRBD1. With 1 base clipped from V and 8 bases from J, the junction kept 7 bases outside the gene matches. This CDR3 is 14 amino acids long. Looked up from germline, CDR1 is GTSNPN and CDR2 is SVGIG (reference sequence). Here the CDR3 DNA reads TGTGCCTGGAGTGCGACAGGGGGCCTGCGCGGCTACACCTTC. Translated: CAWSATGGLRGYTF.

This clone was seen once. Its ends do not fully match the called genes, so a read error is possible. This sequence joins TRBV7-9 and TRBJ2-7, with no clear D. The CDR3 is 11 amino acids. Germline assignment: CDR1 SEHNR and CDR2 FQNEAQ (reference sequence). CDR3 protein: CSSSFRYEQYF. The CDR3 DNA follows: TGTTCCAGCAGCTTCCGCTACGAGCAGTACTTC.

This clone came up a few times. The gene calls are TRBV28 and TRBJ2-7; D not certain. CDR3 length equals 11 residues. The germline V and J ends were trimmed by 4 bases and 2 bases, with 3 bases remaining between them. Germline V lookup: CDR1 MDHEN, CDR2 SYDVKM. The CDR3, as DNA: TGTGCCAGCAGTTCCGCCTACGAGCAGTACTTC. It translates to CASSSAYEQYF.

The chain has TRBV19 and TRBJ1-1; unclear D gene. The ends were cut back, 5 bases at V and 7 bases at J, with 14 bases in the middle. Germline V gene lookup returns CDR1 LNHDA and CDR2 SQIVND (reference sequence). This CDR3 contains 13 residues. The CDR3 is CASSLVNRNEAFF. The CDR3 DNA reads TGTGCCAGTAGTCTTGTGAACAGAAATGAAGCTTTCTTT.

This chain uses TRBV5-1 with TRBJ2-3; 8 bases fit TRBD2. V lost 4 bases, J lost 3 bases, and 13 bases stayed unmatched. Germline V CDR1 and CDR2: SGHRS, YFSETQ. The CDR3 loop spans 17 amino acids. The CDR3 DNA reads TGCGCCAGCAGCCTTAGTCCCCGGGGGGGAGGTACAGATACGCAGTATTTT. Protein product: CASSLSPRGGGTDTQYF. Together with reference TRBV5-1 and TRBJ2-3, the CDR3 gives the full variable domain: KAGVTQTPRYLIKTRGQQVTLSCSPISGHRSVSWYQQTPGQGLQFLFEYFSETQRNKGNFPGRFSGRQFSNSRSEMNVSTLELGDSALYLCASSLSPRGGGTDTQYFGPGTRLTVL.

The gene calls are TRBV5-1 and TRBJ2-1; a weak D match, TRBD1 (6 bases). V lost 3 bases and J 5 bases, leaving 15 bases between the germline ends. CDR1 and CDR2 from the germline V gene are SGHRS and YFSETQ. This CDR3 is built from 15 residues. The CDR3 is CASSSTGAPHNEQFF. The CDR3 nucleotides are TGCGCCAGCAGCTCGACAGGAGCTCCCCACAATGAGCAGTTCTTC.

The gene calls are TRBV6-5 and TRBJ2-1, with 8 positions matching TRBD2. V lost 6 bases to trimming and J lost 4 bases; unmatched junction nucleotides: 8. The V gene's germline CDR1 is MNHEY and CDR2 SVGAGI. CDR3 size: 15 residues. The CDR3 spells CASSLAGGRYNEQFF. CDR3 DNA: TGTGCCAGCAGCCTGGCGGGGGGCAGGTACAATGAGCAGTTCTTC.

The chain is built from TRBV11-2 and TRBJ1-1; 9 bases fit TRBD1. Germline lookup yields CDR1 SGHAT and CDR2 FQNNGV. V lost 2 bases and J lost 0; bases outside the gene matches: 4. The CDR3 is 16 residues long. The CDR3: CASSLRGTGMNTEAFF. The CDR3 DNA reads TGTGCCAGCAGCTTACGTGGGACAGGGATGAACACTGAAGCTTTCTTT.

This clone was found a few times. This chain uses TRBV19 with TRBJ1-2, with TRBD1 matching over 9 bases. Germline CDR1 and CDR2: LNHDA and SQIVND (reference sequence). CDR3 length equals 16 residues. Trimming at V came to 6 bases and at J to 7 bases, leaving 15 bases not matched to a gene. The CDR3 nucleotides read TGTGCCAGTAGCCTAACCCGGGACAGGGTTTTTGGTGGCTACACCTTC. Translated, it gives CASSLTRDRVFGGYTF.

The chain uses TRBV5-1 and TRBJ1-6, with D perhaps matching TRBD1 (5 bases). The CDR3 contains 15 residues. V lost 5 bases to trimming and J lost 7 bases, with 16 bases between them. Germline V gives CDR1 SGHRS, CDR2 YFSETQ. The CDR3 is CASRFMTVNNSPLHF. The CDR3 region has the DNA TGCGCCAGCAGGTTTATGACAGTTAACAATTCACCCCTCCACTTT. Combining the CDR3 with reference TRBV5-1 and TRBJ1-6 gives the whole variable domain KAGVTQTPRYLIKTRGQQVTLSCSPISGHRSVSWYQQTPGQGLQFLFEYFSETQRNKGNFPGRFSGRQFSNSRSEMNVSTLELGDSALYLCASRFMTVNNSPLHFGNGTRLTVT.

This chain uses TRBV28 with TRBJ1-2, with D unresolved. The CDR3 is 16 residues long. Germline V gene sequence: CDR1 MDHEN, CDR2 SYDVKM. V was pared by 5 bases and J by 4 bases, with 20 bases between. CDR3 sequence: CASSPLDSSRVYGYTF. The CDR3 DNA reads TGTGCCAGCAGTCCGCTTGACTCTAGCCGGGTCTATGGCTACACCTTC.